Listed below are T cell receptor beta chains from one sample, sequenced in a study of blood T cell repertoires in COVID-19. This table comes from immunoSEQ multiplex PCR, and its TCRdb copy is limited to in-frame clones, with some not included. The sample has 140,000 or so clones, roughly 83% seen once. Sequenced material: peripheral blood. The receptors stem from a woman older than 75 with acute or convalescent COVID-19. CDR3s include the opening cysteine and the closing phenylalanine or tryptophan. Fields, in order: V gene, clone size, CDR3 length, D gene, J gene, CDR3 DNA, CDR3 protein. The D gene is left open where the match is weak. The listing skips clone size in some rows; elsewhere it reads once, few, many or a size class.

V gene: TRBV6-5; clone size: once; CDR3 length: 13; D gene: TRBD1; J gene: TRBJ1-1; CDR3 DNA: TGTGCCAGCACTATTAGGGGGCGAACTGAAGCTTTCTTT; CDR3 protein: CASTIRGRTEAFF
V gene: TRBV19; clone size: .; CDR3 length: 14; D gene: TRBD1; J gene: TRBJ1-1; CDR3 DNA: TGTGCCAGTAGCCCTTGGACAGGTGGGGGTGAAGCTTTCTTT; CDR3 protein: CASSPWTGGGEAFF
V gene: TRBV2; clone size: .; CDR3 length: 15; D gene: TRBD1; J gene: TRBJ1-2; CDR3 DNA: TGTGCCAGCAGCGAACCCGGGACAGGGGCGGATGGCTACACCTTC; CDR3 protein: CASSEPGTGADGYTF
V gene: TRBV15; clone size: .; CDR3 length: 13; D gene: .; J gene: TRBJ2-7; CDR3 DNA: TGTGCCACCAGCAGAGATGCAGTTAACGAGCAGTACTTC; CDR3 protein: CATSRDAVNEQYF
V gene: TRBV6-5; clone size: .; CDR3 length: 15; D gene: TRBD1; J gene: TRBJ2-7; CDR3 DNA: TGTGCCAGCAGTTATCGACAGGGCCTATCCTACGAGCAGTACTTC; CDR3 protein: CASSYRQGLSYEQYF
V gene: TRBV6-5; clone size: .; CDR3 length: 11; D gene: TRBD1; J gene: TRBJ2-7; CDR3 DNA: TGTGCCAGCCTACAGGGGGTACGGCAGTACTTC; CDR3 protein: CASLQGVRQYF
V gene: TRBV9; clone size: few; CDR3 length: 13; D gene: .; J gene: TRBJ1-5; CDR3 DNA: TGTGCCAGCAGCGTAGCTACTGATCAGCCCCAGCATTTT; CDR3 protein: CASSVATDQPQHF
V gene: TRBV7-2; clone size: .; CDR3 length: 15; D gene: TRBD1; J gene: TRBJ2-5; CDR3 DNA: TGTGCCAGCAGCCTTAGGGACAGGGGAAGGGAGACCCAGTACTTC; CDR3 protein: CASSLRDRGRETQYF
V gene: TRBV7-2; clone size: .; CDR3 length: 14; D gene: .; J gene: TRBJ1-1; CDR3 DNA: TGTGCCAGCAGCTTATCAGTGTGGAACACTGAAGCTTTCTTT; CDR3 protein: CASSLSVWNTEAFF
V gene: TRBV19; clone size: .; CDR3 length: 14; D gene: .; J gene: TRBJ2-2; CDR3 DNA: TGTGCCAGTAGTTGGGCAGAAAACACCGGGGAGCTGTTTTTT; CDR3 protein: CASSWAENTGELFF
V gene: TRBV6-5; clone size: .; CDR3 length: 13; D gene: .; J gene: TRBJ1-3; CDR3 DNA: TGTGCCGTCCAGGCCTTCTCTGGAAACACCATATATTTT; CDR3 protein: CAVQAFSGNTIYF
V gene: TRBV5-1; clone size: few; CDR3 length: 12; D gene: .; J gene: TRBJ1-1; CDR3 DNA: TGCGCCAGCAGTACGGGGAACACTGAAGCTTTCTTT; CDR3 protein: CASSTGNTEAFF
V gene: TRBV7-3; clone size: .; CDR3 length: 19; D gene: TRBD2; J gene: TRBJ2-6; CDR3 DNA: TGTGCCAGCAGCTTGAAGGGACACGGGGGGGCCTCTGGGGCCAACGTCCTGACTTTC; CDR3 protein: CASSLKGHGGASGANVLTF
V gene: TRBV25-1; clone size: .; CDR3 length: 14; D gene: .; J gene: TRBJ1-1; CDR3 DNA: TGTGCCAGCAGGGGGGCCTCCCCGGCGACTGAAGCTTTCTTT; CDR3 protein: CASRGASPATEAFF
V gene: TRBV5-4; clone size: .; CDR3 length: 16; D gene: .; J gene: TRBJ2-1; CDR3 DNA: TGTGCCAGCAGCTTGGGAGCAGGGGATGCCAACCATGAGCAGTTCTTC; CDR3 protein: CASSLGAGDANHEQFF
V gene: TRBV5-1; clone size: few; CDR3 length: 15; D gene: .; J gene: TRBJ1-4; CDR3 DNA: TGCGCCAGCAGCTTGGCCCTCGGGTTTCGCGAAAAACTGTTTTTT; CDR3 protein: CASSLALGFREKLFF
V gene: TRBV28; clone size: few; CDR3 length: 15; D gene: .; J gene: TRBJ1-1; CDR3 DNA: TGTGCCAGCAGTCTTAACCCGCACATGAACACTGAAGCTTTCTTT; CDR3 protein: CASSLNPHMNTEAFF
V gene: TRBV11-2; clone size: .; CDR3 length: 14; D gene: .; J gene: TRBJ1-6; CDR3 DNA: TGTGCCAGCAGCTTAGTTTGGGGGGGCAGCCCTCTCCACTTT; CDR3 protein: CASSLVWGGSPLHF
V gene: TRBV3-1/TRBV3-2; clone size: .; CDR3 length: 13; D gene: .; J gene: TRBJ1-6; CDR3 DNA: TGTGCCAGCAGCCAAAAGGGGAATTCACCCCTCCACTTT; CDR3 protein: CASSQKGNSPLHF
V gene: TRBV9; clone size: .; CDR3 length: 13; D gene: .; J gene: TRBJ2-5; CDR3 DNA: TGTGCCAGCAGCGTTACGGGATGGGAGACCCAGTACTTC; CDR3 protein: CASSVTGWETQYF
V gene: TRBV11-2; clone size: .; CDR3 length: 16; D gene: .; J gene: TRBJ1-1; CDR3 DNA: TGTGCCAGCAGCTCTGGGCAGACATTCCGAAACACTGAAGCTTTCTTT; CDR3 protein: CASSSGQTFRNTEAFF
V gene: TRBV5-5; clone size: .; CDR3 length: 15; D gene: TRBD1; J gene: TRBJ1-6; CDR3 DNA: TGTGCCAGCAGCTCCGGGACAGACGGTTGGTCACCCCTCCACTTT; CDR3 protein: CASSSGTDGWSPLHF
V gene: TRBV29-1; clone size: .; CDR3 length: 13; D gene: .; J gene: TRBJ2-4; CDR3 DNA: TGCAGCGCCCAACAGGGAACCAAAAACATTCAGTACTTC; CDR3 protein: CSAQQGTKNIQYF
V gene: TRBV19; clone size: .; CDR3 length: 15; D gene: .; J gene: TRBJ1-5; CDR3 DNA: TGTGCCAGTAGTATTGAGGGTCGGGGCAATCAGCCCCAGCATTTT; CDR3 protein: CASSIEGRGNQPQHF
V gene: TRBV12-5; clone size: .; CDR3 length: 15; D gene: TRBD1; J gene: TRBJ1-1; CDR3 DNA: TGTGCTAGTGGTTTGGGGACAGGGATGAACACTGAAGCTTTCTTT; CDR3 protein: CASGLGTGMNTEAFF
V gene: TRBV2; clone size: .; CDR3 length: 14; D gene: .; J gene: TRBJ1-1; CDR3 DNA: TGTGCCAGCAGTGCTAATGGCGGGAACACTGAAGCTTTCTTT; CDR3 protein: CASSANGGNTEAFF
V gene: TRBV12-5; clone size: .; CDR3 length: 13; D gene: .; J gene: TRBJ1-1; CDR3 DNA: TGTGCTAGTGGTGCACAGGGAGACACTGAAGCTTTCTTT; CDR3 protein: CASGAQGDTEAFF
V gene: TRBV6-2/TRBV6-3; clone size: .; CDR3 length: 15; D gene: TRBD1; J gene: TRBJ1-1; CDR3 DNA: TGTGCCAGCAGTTACTCTGGCAGGGGGCGTTCTGAAGCTTTCTTT; CDR3 protein: CASSYSGRGRSEAFF
V gene: TRBV7-3; clone size: .; CDR3 length: 15; D gene: TRBD1; J gene: TRBJ2-2; CDR3 DNA: TGTGCCAGCAGTTTTGACAGGGGGCGGGCCGGGGAGCTGTTTTTT; CDR3 protein: CASSFDRGRAGELFF
V gene: TRBV7-9; clone size: .; CDR3 length: 14; D gene: .; J gene: TRBJ2-1; CDR3 DNA: TGTGCCAGCAGCCCCTGGCAGTTACGCAGTGAGCAGTTCTTC; CDR3 protein: CASSPWQLRSEQFF
V gene: TRBV7-2; clone size: .; CDR3 length: 16; D gene: TRBD1; J gene: TRBJ1-6; CDR3 DNA: TGTGCCAGCAGCTTAGGGACAGGGAGTCTTACTTCACCCCTCCACTTT; CDR3 protein: CASSLGTGSLTSPLHF
V gene: TRBV27; clone size: .; CDR3 length: 16; D gene: TRBD1; J gene: TRBJ1-1; CDR3 DNA: TGTGCCAGCAGGCAGGACAGGGCGGCGAGTTGGACTGAAGCTTTCTTT; CDR3 protein: CASRQDRAASWTEAFF
V gene: TRBV18; clone size: .; CDR3 length: 14; D gene: .; J gene: TRBJ2-7; CDR3 DNA: TGTGCCAGCTCATCTTACGGGGGTACCTACGAGCAGTACTTC; CDR3 protein: CASSSYGGTYEQYF
V gene: TRBV7-9; clone size: .; CDR3 length: 14; D gene: .; J gene: TRBJ1-2; CDR3 DNA: TGTGCCAGCAGTTACGGCCCGGGGTTAACCAACTACACCTTC; CDR3 protein: CASSYGPGLTNYTF
V gene: TRBV3-1/TRBV3-2; clone size: .; CDR3 length: 13; D gene: .; J gene: TRBJ1-1; CDR3 DNA: TGTGCCAGCAGCCAGGTAGGGGGTACTGAAGCTTTCTTT; CDR3 protein: CASSQVGGTEAFF
V gene: TRBV4-1; clone size: .; CDR3 length: 17; D gene: TRBD1; J gene: TRBJ1-4; CDR3 DNA: TGCGCCAGCAGCCAAAAAACCGGGACAGCAACTAATGAAAAACTGTTTTTT; CDR3 protein: CASSQKTGTATNEKLFF